This TCR beta chain was sequenced for a study of shared clonotypes between healthy human individuals. Findings of the study overall: Depth was large, yet rarefaction showed that sorted-subset sequencing was incomplete. Generally, estimated richness proved larger in naive subsets than it did in memory subsets. The study found lower generation probabilities in non-shared clonotypes than in those shared by all four donors.

Of note for this clone: Its target is unknown.

The method was immunoSEQ multiplex PCR; TCRdb's version includes in-frame clones alone and lacks a portion of them. This table has some 2,500,000 clones, 85% to 95% appearing once. V shed 6 bases and J 0 bases; nucleotides not matched to a gene: 7. Germline V CDR1 and CDR2: SQVTM, ANQGSEA. The CDR3 totals 16 residues. HIV-negative, healthy adults without recent acute infections or vaccinations were the donors. The sequencing input was naive CD4+ T cells from PBMCs. The subset here: CD45RA+ positively selected. J is TRBJ1-4 and V is TRBV29-1, with 10 nucleotides matching TRBD1. This receptor was identified in a man aged 18 to 29 in good health. Some clones in this sample may be carry-over from other donors' samples. CDR3 region: CSVTGGRGATNEKLFF. The DNA for the CDR3 is TGCAGCGTGACAGGGGGCAGAGGGGCAACTAATGAAAAACTGTTTTTT. The entire variable domain, with the rest obtained from reference TRBV29-1 and TRBJ1-4, is as follows: SAVISQKPSRDICQRGTSLTIQCQVDSQVTMMFWYRQQPGQSLTLIATANQGSEATYESGFVIDKFPISRPNLTFSTLTVSNMSPEDSSIYLCSVTGGRGATNEKLFFGSGTQLSVL.